The 32 T cell receptor beta chains listed next were all sequenced from one sample in a study of cytomegalovirus exposure and HLA in healthy donors. Profiled with immunoSEQ multiplex PCR; TCRdb holds only in-frame clones, not every one. The profile covers fewer than 400,000 clones, with around 90% appearing a single time and roughly 0.96% taken by the ten largest. Source material: PBMCs. The receptors stem from a young man in good health and CMV-seronegative.

In this sample, this clone turned up once. This chain uses TRBV11-2 with TRBJ1-3; no reliable D call. V lost 5 bases and J lost 4, with 18 bases in between. The germline V gene has CDR1 SGHAT and CDR2 FQNNGV. The CDR3 runs 16 residues. DNA for the CDR3: TGTGCCAGCAGCCGGCTGGACTACCGTGAAGGAAACACCATATATTTT. It translates to CASSRLDYREGNTIYF.

The V and J genes are TRBV7-8 and TRBJ2-7, with 10 nucleotides matching TRBD1. The CDR3 spans 18 residues. V lost 1 base and J lost 5; bases outside the gene matches: 14. Germline assignment: CDR1 SGHVS and CDR2 FQNEAQ. CDR3 sequence (DNA): TGTGCCAGCAGCTTAGTAGGAGGGACAGGGGATAGGGAGGACGAGCAGTACTTC. Translation gives CASSLVGGTGDREDEQYF.

This chain uses TRBV5-1 with TRBJ2-3, with 11 bases fitting TRBD1. This CDR3 has 14 residues. CDR1 and CDR2 (germline): SGHRS, YFSETQ. Unmatched junction bases numbered 3, after V lost 4 bases and J lost 5 bases. CDR3: CASSEGQGVDTQYF. The DNA of the CDR3 is TGCGCCAGCAGCGAGGGACAGGGGGTAGATACGCAGTATTTT.

The V and J genes are TRBV4-1 and TRBJ2-1; TRBD2 aligns across 8 bases. CDR1 is MGHRA and CDR2 is YSYEKL in the germline V gene. This CDR3 has 16 amino acids. After removal of 1 base from V and 5 bases from J, the junction contained 7 bases not matched to a gene. The CDR3 DNA is TGCGCCAGCAGCCAAGGGAGGCTAGCGGGTAACAATGAGCAGTTCTTC. It yields the protein CASSQGRLAGNNEQFF.

The chain uses TRBV6-5 and TRBJ2-7, with D possibly being TRBD2 (6 bases). The CDR3 runs to 13 residues. The germline V and J ends were trimmed by 7 bases and 5 bases, with 15 bases remaining between them. Per germline, CDR1 MNHEY and CDR2 SVGAGI. DNA for the CDR3: TGTGCCAGCACCGCGGAGGGCCACAACGAGCAGTACTTC. Protein sequence: CASTAEGHNEQYF.

The chain recombines TRBV5-6 with TRBJ2-5; D gene uncertain. CDR3 size: 15 residues. Germline V gene sequence: CDR1 SGHDT, CDR2 YYEEEE. V was shortened by 2 bases and J by 7 bases, with 18 bases between the two germline ends. The CDR3 sequence is CASSLISEQSGTQYF. CDR3 bases: TGTGCCAGCAGCTTAATCTCGGAACAGTCAGGGACCCAGTACTTC.

This sequence joins TRBV6-1 and TRBJ2-7, with 8 nucleotides matching TRBD1. V trimming: 6 bases; J trimming: 5 bases; junction bases outside the gene matches: 12. The CDR3 consists of 15 residues. CDR1 and CDR2 from the germline V gene are MNHNS and SASEGT. Here the CDR3 DNA reads TGTGCCAGCAGCGATTCAAAACAGGGGGTCGACGAGCAGTACTTC. Translation: CASSDSKQGVDEQYF.

The CDR3 loop reads CASTDFYEQYF. CDR3 nucleotide sequence: TGTGCCAGCACGGACTTCTACGAGCAGTACTTC. This sequence joins TRBV6-1 and TRBJ2-7; D is possibly TRBD2 (5 bases). Germline V gene sequence: CDR1 MNHNS, CDR2 SASEGT. The CDR3 contains 11 residues. Trimming pared 7 bases from V and 3 bases from J, leaving 7 bases between.

V is TRBV5-4 and J is TRBJ1-2, with 8 bases that match TRBD1. This CDR3 has 14 residues. Germline loops: CDR1 SGHNT, CDR2 YYREEE (reference sequence). V gave up 7 bases and J gave up 4 bases; unmatched junction bases: 9. CDR3 region: CASSHQGAPYGYTF. In DNA, the CDR3 is TGTGCCAGCTCGCACCAGGGGGCCCCCTATGGCTACACCTTC.

The V call is TRBV5-1, the J call TRBJ1-4, with D possibly TRBD1 on 6 matching bases. Trimming left V 0 bases short and J 5 bases short, with 11 bases between. The CDR3 length is 15 residues. The germline gives CDR1 SGHRS, CDR2 YFSETQ. Written as DNA, the CDR3 is TGCGCCAGCAGCTTGGCCTCAGGGGCAAATGAAAAACTGTTTTTT. Residues: CASSLASGANEKLFF.

The chain links TRBV4-1 to TRBJ2-7; 7 bases align to TRBD1. This CDR3 comprises 16 residues. Germline V CDR1 and CDR2: MGHRA, YSYEKL. Trimming at V came to 0 bases and at J to 2 bases, leaving 7 bases not matched to a gene. The DNA of the CDR3 is TGCGCCAGCAGCCAAGAGACCCTGACAGGGACCTACGAGCAGTACTTC. It encodes CASSQETLTGTYEQYF.

The V and J genes are TRBV27 and TRBJ1-5; possible D gene TRBD1, 5 bases. Germline V gene data show CDR1 as MNHEY and CDR2 as SMNVEV (reference sequence). Trimming left V 8 bases short and J 6 bases short, with 14 bases between. CDR3 size: 13 residues. The CDR3 is CASGKGSAQPQHF. The CDR3, as DNA: TGTGCCAGCGGTAAGGGGTCCGCTCAGCCCCAGCATTTT.

This rearrangement joins TRBV7-2 to TRBJ1-6; 7 nucleotides align to TRBD1. The CDR3 sequence is 16 residues long. Germline V gene sequence: CDR1 SGHTA, CDR2 FQGNSA. The ends lost 5 bases at V and 0 bases at J; junction bases unmatched: 4. In DNA form, the CDR3 reads TGTGCCAGCAGCAAGGGGGCCCGCTCCTATAATTCACCCCTCCACTTT. Residues: CASSKGARSYNSPLHF.

This rearrangement joins TRBV5-6 to TRBJ2-7; 7 nucleotides match TRBD1. Germline-derived CDR1 and CDR2 are SGHDT and YYEEEE. CDR3 size: 16 residues. Unmatched junction bases numbered 8, after V lost 0 bases and J lost 2 bases. The CDR3 nucleotides read TGTGCCAGCAGCTTGGATCGGACAGGAGGCACCTACGAGCAGTACTTC. Its translation: CASSLDRTGGTYEQYF.

Here the CDR3 reads CASSQDGGLGYSNSPLHF. The CDR3 DNA is TGCGCCAGCAGCCAAGATGGGGGACTGGGGTACTCCAATTCACCCCTCCACTTT. This rearrangement joins TRBV4-1 to TRBJ1-6; D perhaps matches TRBD1 (5 bases). Germline CDR1 reads MGHRA; CDR2 reads YSYEKL. The CDR3 runs to 18 residues. Trimming left V 0 bases short and J 7 bases short, with 19 bases between.

V usage is TRBV10-2 and J usage is TRBJ2-2, with 9 bases that match TRBD2. In germline, CDR1 is WSHSY, CDR2 SAAADI. Trimming cost V 4 bases and J 6 bases; bases outside gene matches: 12. The CDR3 has 17 amino acids. The CDR3 is CASSGTLGLALPGELFF. The CDR3 nucleotides read TGCGCCAGCAGTGGGACTTTGGGACTAGCCTTGCCCGGGGAGCTGTTTTTT.

This clone showed up just once. Other DNA sequences of this sample code for an identical CDR3. This chain connects TRBV6-5 to TRBJ2-7, with TRBD1 matching 11 bases. This CDR3 region has 15 residues. Trimming cost V 2 bases and J 3 bases; bases outside gene matches: 3. Germline V gene sequence: CDR1 MNHEY, CDR2 SVGAGI. The CDR3 DNA reads as TGTGCCAGCAGTTACAGGGACAGGGGGGTCTACGAGCAGTACTTC. Protein: CASSYRDRGVYEQYF.

The chain recombines TRBV5-1 with TRBJ2-7, with 7 bases identical to TRBD1. Germline V gives CDR1 SGHRS, CDR2 YFSETQ. The CDR3 is made up of 14 amino acids. V dropped 3 bases and J dropped 8; count of bases not matched to a gene: 11. As DNA, the CDR3 is TGCGCCAGCAGCTCCCGACAGGGACGATACAAGCAGTACTTC. Encoded protein: CASSSRQGRYKQYF.

V and J are TRBV7-9 and TRBJ2-7; a weak D match, TRBD1 (5 bases). The CDR3 loop spans 13 amino acids. The germline CDR1 and CDR2 sequences are SEHNR and FQNEAQ (reference sequence). Trimming pared 5 bases from V and 4 bases from J, leaving 12 bases between. CDR3 in amino acids: CASSTTGFYEQYF. CDR3 in DNA: TGTGCCAGCAGCACAACAGGATTTTACGAGCAGTACTTC.

The chain employs TRBV6-5 and TRBJ2-7; D perhaps matches TRBD2 (6 bases). Looked up from germline, CDR1 is MNHEY and CDR2 is SVGAGI. The CDR3 has 16 residues. Trimming stripped 4 bases from V and 0 bases from J, with 16 bases between. CDR3 nucleotide sequence: TGTGCCAGCAGTTTCGACCGGGACTCCAGCTCCTACGAGCAGTACTTC. This encodes CASSFDRDSSSYEQYF.

V gene TRBV12-5 combines with J gene TRBJ2-7; 8 bases are a match to TRBD1. Germline lookup yields CDR1 LGHNT and CDR2 FRNRAP. Trimming removed 2 bases from V and 3 bases from J; junction bases left unmatched: 6. CDR3 size: 15 residues. This CDR3 reads CASGLPSGQGYEQYF. Written as DNA, the CDR3 is TGTGCTAGTGGTTTGCCTTCAGGACAGGGCTACGAGCAGTACTTC.

The chain couples TRBV6-6 to TRBJ2-1; 9 bases are shared with TRBD2. Germline CDR1 MNHNY, CDR2 SVGAGI (reference sequence). J gave up 12 bases and V 6 bases, and 6 bases lay outside the gene matches. The CDR3 spans 12 residues. CDR3 residues: CASSPSSGAQFF. The CDR3 DNA is TGTGCCAGCAGCCCCTCTAGCGGGGCGCAGTTCTTC.

This chain joins TRBV5-1 and TRBJ2-7; 8 nucleotides match TRBD1. Germline trimming cut 0 bases from V and 7 bases from J; bases unmatched to any gene: 12. The CDR3 has 16 residues. Germline CDR1 is SGHRS and CDR2 is YFSETQ. The CDR3 region is CASSLALGQGAGEQYF. CDR3 in DNA: TGCGCCAGCAGCTTGGCCTTGGGGCAGGGGGCGGGGGAGCAGTACTTC. The full variable domain, its missing parts supplied by reference TRBV5-1 and TRBJ2-7, is KAGVTQTPRYLIKTRGQQVTLSCSPISGHRSVSWYQQTPGQGLQFLFEYFSETQRNKGNFPGRFSGRQFSNSRSEMNVSTLELGDSALYLCASSLALGQGAGEQYFGPGTRLTVT.

The chain uses TRBV5-5 and TRBJ1-2; a weak D match, TRBD1 (5 bases). Germline values: CDR1 SGHKS, CDR2 YYEKEE (reference sequence). V lost 4 bases to trimming and J lost 3 bases, with 22 bases between them. The CDR3 length is 17 residues. This chain's CDR3 is CASSNLGSKGVDYGYTF. The DNA of the CDR3 is TGTGCCAGCAGCAATTTGGGGTCTAAAGGGGTCGACTATGGCTACACCTTC.

The chain recombines TRBV13 with TRBJ2-7; 7 positions match TRBD1. The ends lost 5 bases at V and 0 bases at J; junction bases unmatched: 4. The CDR3 runs 14 residues. The germline V gene has CDR1 PRHDT and CDR2 FYEKMQ (reference sequence). CDR3: CASSPDRVSYEQYF. In nucleotides, the CDR3 is TGTGCCAGCAGCCCCGACAGGGTCTCCTACGAGCAGTACTTC.

In its sample, this clone was seen once. The chain has TRBV4-2 and TRBJ1-1; no definite D call. The CDR3 is 13 residues long. Trimming took 1 base from V and 4 from J, leaving 7 bases between them. Germline V gene sequence: CDR1 LGHNA, CDR2 YNFKEQ. The CDR3 loop reads CASSQAGSTEAFF. DNA for the CDR3: TGTGCCAGCAGCCAAGCGGGGAGCACTGAAGCTTTCTTT.

This clone is a singleton in its sample. The chain uses TRBV27 and TRBJ1-1, with D perhaps matching TRBD1 (5 bases). The CDR3 is 15 amino acids. Trimming removed 5 bases from V and 0 bases from J, with 13 bases in between. CDR1 is MNHEY, CDR2 SMNVEV, per germline (reference sequence). The CDR3 DNA sequence: TGTGCCAGCAGTATCTCAGGGAGGTTGAACACTGAAGCTTTCTTT. Residues: CASSISGRLNTEAFF.

The CDR3, as DNA: TGTGCCAGCAGTTACTCCGGTGACAGGATCTATGGCTACACCTTC. Encoded protein: CASSYSGDRIYGYTF. The chain joins TRBV6-5 to TRBJ1-2, with TRBD1 as a possible D gene (6 bases). Per the germline V gene, CDR1 is MNHEY and CDR2 is SVGAGI. V dropped 0 bases and J dropped 4 bases, with 12 bases sitting between them. This CDR3 spans 15 amino acids.

The J gene is TRBJ1-2, the V gene TRBV15; the D gene is possibly TRBD1 (6 bases). V dropped 1 base and J dropped 5 bases, with 17 bases sitting between them. Germline CDR1 and CDR2: LNHNV and YYDKDF (reference sequence). The CDR3 contains 16 residues. The CDR3 loop reads CATSRGAPRGDYGYTF. CDR3 coding DNA: TGTGCCACCAGCAGAGGGGCCCCCAGGGGCGATTATGGCTACACCTTC.

V gene TRBV28 combines with J gene TRBJ2-1; D possibly corresponds to TRBD2 (5 bases). V was clipped by 10 bases and J by 8 bases, with 12 bases between them. This CDR3 is built from 11 residues. The germline V gene has CDR1 MDHEN and CDR2 SYDVKM. CDR3 loop: CATGTSYEQFF. CDR3 coding DNA: TGTGCCACCGGAACTAGTTATGAGCAGTTCTTC.

This rearrangement joins TRBV6-5 to TRBJ2-7; 9 bases fit TRBD1. V gave up 6 bases and J gave up 2 bases; unmatched junction bases: 8. Germline loops: CDR1 MNHEY, CDR2 SVGAGI. CDR3 length: 15 amino acids. CDR3 in amino acids: CASREDRGGPYEQYF. The CDR3 DNA sequence: TGTGCCAGCAGGGAGGACAGGGGAGGCCCCTACGAGCAGTACTTC.

J is TRBJ1-2 and V is TRBV6-5; D might be TRBD1 (5 bases). The V end was cut by 1 base, the J end by 6 bases, with 18 bases between. The CDR3 consists of 16 residues. CDR1 and CDR2 (germline): MNHEY, SVGAGI. In nucleotides, the CDR3 is TGTGCCAGCAGTTACTTCCCGGGACTCGGGGGGAATGGCTACACCTTC. Translating it yields CASSYFPGLGGNGYTF.